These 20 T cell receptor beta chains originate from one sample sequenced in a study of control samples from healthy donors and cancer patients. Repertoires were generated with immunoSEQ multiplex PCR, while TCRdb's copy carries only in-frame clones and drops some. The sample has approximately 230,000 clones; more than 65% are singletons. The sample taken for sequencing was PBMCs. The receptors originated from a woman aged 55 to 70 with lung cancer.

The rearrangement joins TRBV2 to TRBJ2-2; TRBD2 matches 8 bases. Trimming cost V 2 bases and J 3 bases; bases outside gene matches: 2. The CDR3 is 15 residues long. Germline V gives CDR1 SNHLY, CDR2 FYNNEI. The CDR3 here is CASSESGGDTGELFF. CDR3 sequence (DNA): TGTGCCAGCAGTGAATCCGGGGGGGACACCGGGGAGCTGTTTTTT.

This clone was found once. The CDR3 DNA follows: TGTGCCAGTAGTGTTACAGGGATGGGAGGCGATACGCAGTATTTT. It codes for CASSVTGMGGDTQYF. The V call is TRBV19, the J call TRBJ2-3, with D perhaps being TRBD1 or TRBD2 (6 bases each). Germline CDR1 is LNHDA and CDR2 is SQIVND (reference sequence). The CDR3 has 15 amino acids. The V gene lost 5 bases and the J gene lost 6 bases, with 18 bases spanning the gap.

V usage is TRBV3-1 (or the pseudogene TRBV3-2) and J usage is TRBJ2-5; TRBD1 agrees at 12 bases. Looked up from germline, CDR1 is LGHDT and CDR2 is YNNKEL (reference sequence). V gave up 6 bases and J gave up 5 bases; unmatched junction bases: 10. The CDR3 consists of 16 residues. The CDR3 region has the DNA TGTGCCAGCAGGTCGGGGGGACAGGGGGCTCGGGAGACCCAGTACTTC. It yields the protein CASRSGGQGARETQYF.

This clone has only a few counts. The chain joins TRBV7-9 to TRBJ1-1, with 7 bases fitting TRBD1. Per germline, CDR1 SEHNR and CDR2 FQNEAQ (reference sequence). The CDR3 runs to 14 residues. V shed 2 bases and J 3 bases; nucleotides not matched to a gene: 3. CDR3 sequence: CASSLYQGDTEAFF. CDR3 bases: TGTGCCAGCAGCTTATATCAGGGGGACACTGAAGCTTTCTTT.

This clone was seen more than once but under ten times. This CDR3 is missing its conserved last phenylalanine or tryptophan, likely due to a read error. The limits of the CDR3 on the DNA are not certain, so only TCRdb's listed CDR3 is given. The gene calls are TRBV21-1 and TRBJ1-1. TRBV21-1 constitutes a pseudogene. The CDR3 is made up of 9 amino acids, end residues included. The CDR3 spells CASSRRVSP.

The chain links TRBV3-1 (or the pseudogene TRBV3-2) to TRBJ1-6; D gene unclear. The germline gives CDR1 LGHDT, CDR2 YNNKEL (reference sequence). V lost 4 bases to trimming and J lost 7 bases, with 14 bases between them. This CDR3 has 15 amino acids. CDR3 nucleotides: TGTGCCAGCAGCCCACTGGCAGAGCCAAATTCACCCCTCCACTTT. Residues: CASSPLAEPNSPLHF.

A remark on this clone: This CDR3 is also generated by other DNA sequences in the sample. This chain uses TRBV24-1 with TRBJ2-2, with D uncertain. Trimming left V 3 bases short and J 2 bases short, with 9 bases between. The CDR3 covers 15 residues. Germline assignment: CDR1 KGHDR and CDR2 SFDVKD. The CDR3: CATSDPGRNTGELFF. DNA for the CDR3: TGTGCCACCAGTGATCCCGGACGTAACACCGGGGAGCTGTTTTTT.

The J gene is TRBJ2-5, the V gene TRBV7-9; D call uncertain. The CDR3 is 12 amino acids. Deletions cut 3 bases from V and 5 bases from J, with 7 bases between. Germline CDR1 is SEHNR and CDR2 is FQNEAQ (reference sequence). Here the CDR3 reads CASSFAEETQYF. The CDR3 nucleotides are TGTGCCAGCAGCTTTGCAGAGGAGACCCAGTACTTC.

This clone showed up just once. The CDR3 region has the DNA TGTGCCAGCATGAGCGGGGGAGACACCGGGGAGCTGTTTTTT. Residues: CASMSGGDTGELFF. The chain is built from TRBV6-6 and TRBJ2-2, with TRBD2 matching 8 bases. CDR1 is MNHNY and CDR2 is SVGAGI in the germline V gene (reference sequence). J was trimmed by 3 bases and V by 7 bases; bases with no gene match: 4. The length of the CDR3 is 14 residues.

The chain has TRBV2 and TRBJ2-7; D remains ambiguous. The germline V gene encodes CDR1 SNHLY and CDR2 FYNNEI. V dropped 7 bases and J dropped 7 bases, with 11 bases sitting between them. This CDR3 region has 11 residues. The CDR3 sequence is CASTPWGEQYF. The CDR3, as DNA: TGTGCCAGCACTCCTTGGGGAGAGCAGTACTTC.

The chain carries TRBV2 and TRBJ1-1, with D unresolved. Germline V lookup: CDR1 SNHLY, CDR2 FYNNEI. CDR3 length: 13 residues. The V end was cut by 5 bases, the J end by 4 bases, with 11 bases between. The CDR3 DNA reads TGTGCCAGCAGTTCGGACGAGGGCACTGAAGCTTTCTTT. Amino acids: CASSSDEGTEAFF.

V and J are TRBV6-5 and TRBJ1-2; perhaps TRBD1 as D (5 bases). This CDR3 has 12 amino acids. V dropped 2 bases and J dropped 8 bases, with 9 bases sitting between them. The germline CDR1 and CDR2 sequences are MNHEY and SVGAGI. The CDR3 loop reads CASSYQGGGYTF. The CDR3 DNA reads TGTGCCAGCAGTTACCAGGGAGGAGGCTACACCTTC.

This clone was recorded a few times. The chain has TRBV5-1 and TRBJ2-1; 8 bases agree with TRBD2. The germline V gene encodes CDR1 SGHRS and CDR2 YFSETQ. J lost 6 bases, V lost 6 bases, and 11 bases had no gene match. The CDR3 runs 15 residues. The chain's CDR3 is CASTPSGSRLNEQFF. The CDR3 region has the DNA TGCGCCAGCACCCCGAGCGGGAGTCGTCTCAATGAGCAGTTCTTC. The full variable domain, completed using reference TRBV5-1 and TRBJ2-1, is KAGVTQTPRYLIKTRGQQVTLSCSPISGHRSVSWYQQTPGQGLQFLFEYFSETQRNKGNFPGRFSGRQFSNSRSEMNVSTLELGDSALYLCASTPSGSRLNEQFFGPGTRLTVL.

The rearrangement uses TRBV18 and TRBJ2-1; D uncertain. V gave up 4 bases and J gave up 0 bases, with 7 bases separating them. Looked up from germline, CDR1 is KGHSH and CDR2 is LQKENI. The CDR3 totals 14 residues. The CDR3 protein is CASSQGNSYNEQFF. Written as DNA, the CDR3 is TGTGCCAGCTCACAAGGTAACTCCTACAATGAGCAGTTCTTC.

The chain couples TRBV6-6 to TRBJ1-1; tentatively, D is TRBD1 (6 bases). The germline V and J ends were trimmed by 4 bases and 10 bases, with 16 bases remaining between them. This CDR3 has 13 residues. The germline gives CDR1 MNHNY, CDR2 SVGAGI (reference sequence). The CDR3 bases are TGTGCCAGCAGTTCCCGAGAGAGGGGGGTAGCTTTCTTT. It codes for CASSSRERGVAFF.

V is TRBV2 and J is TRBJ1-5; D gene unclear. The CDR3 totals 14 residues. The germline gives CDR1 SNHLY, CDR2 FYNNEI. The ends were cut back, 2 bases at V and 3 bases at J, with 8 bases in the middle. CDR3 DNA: TGTGCCAGCAGTGAAAGAACAGACAATCAGCCCCAGCATTTT. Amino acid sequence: CASSERTDNQPQHF.

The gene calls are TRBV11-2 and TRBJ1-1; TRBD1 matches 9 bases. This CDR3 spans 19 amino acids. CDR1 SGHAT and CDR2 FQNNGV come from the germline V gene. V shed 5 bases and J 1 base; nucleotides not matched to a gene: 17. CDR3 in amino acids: CASSTRRGTGSSPNTEAFF. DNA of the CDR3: TGTGCCAGCAGCACTAGGCGGGGGACAGGGTCCTCCCCGAACACTGAAGCTTTCTTT.

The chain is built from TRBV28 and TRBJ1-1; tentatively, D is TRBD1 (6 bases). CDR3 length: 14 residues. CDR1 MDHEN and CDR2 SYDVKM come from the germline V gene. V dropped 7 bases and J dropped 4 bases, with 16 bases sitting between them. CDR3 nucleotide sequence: TGTGCCAGCAACTTAGGGGGGTTGGGCACTGAAGCTTTCTTT. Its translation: CASNLGGLGTEAFF.

The CDR3: CALRTSPNTGELFF. CDR3 nucleotide sequence: TGTGCCTTAAGGACTAGCCCGAACACCGGGGAGCTGTTTTTT. This chain uses TRBV30 with TRBJ2-2; 8 bases line up with TRBD2. Per the germline V gene, CDR1 is GTSNPN and CDR2 is SVGIG (reference sequence). The CDR3 is made up of 14 amino acids. Unmatched junction bases numbered 4, after V lost 7 bases and J lost 0 bases.

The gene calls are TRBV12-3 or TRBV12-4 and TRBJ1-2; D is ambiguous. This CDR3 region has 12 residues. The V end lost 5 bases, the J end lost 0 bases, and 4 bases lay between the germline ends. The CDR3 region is CASSQTNYGYTF. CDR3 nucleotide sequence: TGTGCCAGCAGTCAAACTAACTATGGCTACACCTTC.